This T cell receptor (beta chain) was sequenced for a study of technical replicates of blood from a handful of donors. TCRdb keeps only in-frame clones here, not all; method: immunoSEQ multiplex PCR. Here the sample spans tens of thousands of clones, 91% being singletons. Sequenced input: T cells isolated from PBMCs. This TCR came from a human donor in good health. Some clones in this sample may be carry-over from other donors' samples.

CDR3 DNA sequence: TGTGCCATCAGTGCAGGGCAGCGAAGCTCCTACGAGCAGTACTTC. Protein product: CAISAGQRSSYEQYF. The gene calls are TRBV10-3 and TRBJ2-7; perhaps TRBD1 as D (5 bases). This CDR3 region has 15 residues. Trimming pared 4 bases from V and 0 bases from J, leaving 13 bases between. Per germline, CDR1 ENHRY and CDR2 SYGVKD.